This T cell receptor (beta chain) was retrieved from a study of brain metastases from non-small cell lung cancer. Study-wide points: Brain metastases shared most TCR repertoire with primaries, with sparse T cells. T-cell infiltration was lower in brain metastases than primaries (P < 0.001). In over 55% of brain metastases, T-cell clones were expanded compared with matched primary tumors.

Assay used: immunoSEQ multiplex PCR; TCRdb lists only in-frame clones, some missing. This sample carries 400 to 500 clones, around 84% of them seen once, and the ten largest clones take about 30%. As for this clone: Its target is not known.

Input material: tissue from a brain metastasis. The clonotype comes from a donor at least 40 years old with non-small cell lung cancer.

CDR3 loop: CASSIKEYYGYTF. Here the CDR3 DNA reads TGTGCCAGTAGTATAAAGGAATACTATGGCTACACCTTC. The rearrangement uses TRBV19 and TRBJ1-2; D is uncertain. Trimming took off 2 bases at V and 3 bases at J, with 7 bases between the two ends. This CDR3 region has 13 residues. CDR1 and CDR2 from the germline V gene are LNHDA and SQIVND (reference sequence).